The present T cell receptor beta chain was sequenced within a study of blood T cell repertoires in COVID-19 (TCRdb year 2020). Some background on the complete study: The collaborator samples originated in the United States, Italy and Spain and spanned the acute and convalescent phases of COVID-19. The samples were drawn from the first 160 participants of the ongoing ImmuneRACE study and from some 1,300 subjects provided by 6 global collaborators. Where available, HLA class I and class II types were obtained from metadata supplied by the sample provider rather than from assay-based typing. The prospective study material was composed of cDNA or gDNA derived from T cells, B-cell-depleted T cells, or PBMCs. Sample metadata almost always included a de-identified subject ID, COVID-19 status, age in years and sex. The dataset comprised deeply sampled blood TCRbeta repertoires from subjects exposed to, actively infected with, or recovered from COVID-19. The repertoires were released in a freely available public database intended as a resource for research on the immune response to SARS-CoV-2.

Study-level results and caveats: How much clinical and demographic metadata was included differed by source and by participant, and the metadata was provided uncurated.

In Seattle, one collaborating source enrolled patients while the infection was active and tracked those patients longitudinally over the course of disease. Collaborating institutions collected whole blood in K2EDTA tubes following their own protocols. For TCRbeta analysis, collaborators shipped samples in one of three forms: frozen whole blood, isolated PBMCs, or DNA extracted from either of those sample types. From V the trimming removes 4 bases and from J it removes 1 base, while the gene matches leave 5 bases of the junction unaccounted for. The CDR3, cysteine through phenylalanine, is 15 amino acids long. Only CDR3 DNA is held: 45 bases, read in frame from base 1. CDR1 and CDR2, looked up from the germline V gene, are MGHRA and YSYEKL. As to this clone: No cognate antigen has been identified for it. Per-base quality was not reported, and no clone a single base away is much larger than it.

The immunoSEQ Assay, a bias-controlled multiplex PCR, was used to amplify TCRbeta CDR3 regions from genomic DNA. The paper's data handling went like this. The number of nucleated cells in each sample was estimated by amplification of reference gene primers within the assay. To quantify the absolute abundance of each unique TCRbeta CDR3 rearrangement, sequence reads were collapsed and filtered. For each sample, productive Simpson clonality was calculated by taking the square root of Simpson's diversity index across productive rearrangements. The immuneACCESS repertoire file appears here via TCRdb, limited to in-frame rearrangements. These files lack a portion of the clones; in checked studies, under half of the deficit traces to unresolved V genes, and the cause of the others is not known. That table supplies the V and J calls and clone size; D and trimming were determined from the DNA. This sample has 500,000 to 600,000 clones in its table, and 85% to 90% of those were observed once. The top ten clonotypes cover less than 9.5% of the sample.

Sample: peripheral blood. The clonotype originates from a woman between 45 and 60 years old with COVID-19, enrolled during active disease. The sequence joins TRBV4-1 to TRBJ1-2; the central 8 bases match TRBD1. The sequenced DNA is TGCGCCAGCAGCCTGGAGGACAGGGTTAACTATGGCTACACCTTC. Translated, it gives CASSLEDRVNYGYTF.